This T cell receptor (beta chain) was retrieved from a study of blood T cell repertoires in COVID-19. Produced via immunoSEQ multiplex PCR; TCRdb's table is partial and in-frame only. This table holds around 39,000 clones, approximately 88% found once. The CDR3 totals 15 residues. Sample: peripheral blood. This chain joins TRBV21-1 and TRBJ2-7; no DNA check was done on the table's D call, TRBD1. TRBV21-1 has pseudogene status. This TCR was sampled from a human donor in a cohort sampled during active COVID-19. CDR3 coding DNA: TGTGCCAGCAGCAAACGAGACATACTTATCTACGAGCAGTACTTC. Protein sequence: CASSKRDILIYEQYF.